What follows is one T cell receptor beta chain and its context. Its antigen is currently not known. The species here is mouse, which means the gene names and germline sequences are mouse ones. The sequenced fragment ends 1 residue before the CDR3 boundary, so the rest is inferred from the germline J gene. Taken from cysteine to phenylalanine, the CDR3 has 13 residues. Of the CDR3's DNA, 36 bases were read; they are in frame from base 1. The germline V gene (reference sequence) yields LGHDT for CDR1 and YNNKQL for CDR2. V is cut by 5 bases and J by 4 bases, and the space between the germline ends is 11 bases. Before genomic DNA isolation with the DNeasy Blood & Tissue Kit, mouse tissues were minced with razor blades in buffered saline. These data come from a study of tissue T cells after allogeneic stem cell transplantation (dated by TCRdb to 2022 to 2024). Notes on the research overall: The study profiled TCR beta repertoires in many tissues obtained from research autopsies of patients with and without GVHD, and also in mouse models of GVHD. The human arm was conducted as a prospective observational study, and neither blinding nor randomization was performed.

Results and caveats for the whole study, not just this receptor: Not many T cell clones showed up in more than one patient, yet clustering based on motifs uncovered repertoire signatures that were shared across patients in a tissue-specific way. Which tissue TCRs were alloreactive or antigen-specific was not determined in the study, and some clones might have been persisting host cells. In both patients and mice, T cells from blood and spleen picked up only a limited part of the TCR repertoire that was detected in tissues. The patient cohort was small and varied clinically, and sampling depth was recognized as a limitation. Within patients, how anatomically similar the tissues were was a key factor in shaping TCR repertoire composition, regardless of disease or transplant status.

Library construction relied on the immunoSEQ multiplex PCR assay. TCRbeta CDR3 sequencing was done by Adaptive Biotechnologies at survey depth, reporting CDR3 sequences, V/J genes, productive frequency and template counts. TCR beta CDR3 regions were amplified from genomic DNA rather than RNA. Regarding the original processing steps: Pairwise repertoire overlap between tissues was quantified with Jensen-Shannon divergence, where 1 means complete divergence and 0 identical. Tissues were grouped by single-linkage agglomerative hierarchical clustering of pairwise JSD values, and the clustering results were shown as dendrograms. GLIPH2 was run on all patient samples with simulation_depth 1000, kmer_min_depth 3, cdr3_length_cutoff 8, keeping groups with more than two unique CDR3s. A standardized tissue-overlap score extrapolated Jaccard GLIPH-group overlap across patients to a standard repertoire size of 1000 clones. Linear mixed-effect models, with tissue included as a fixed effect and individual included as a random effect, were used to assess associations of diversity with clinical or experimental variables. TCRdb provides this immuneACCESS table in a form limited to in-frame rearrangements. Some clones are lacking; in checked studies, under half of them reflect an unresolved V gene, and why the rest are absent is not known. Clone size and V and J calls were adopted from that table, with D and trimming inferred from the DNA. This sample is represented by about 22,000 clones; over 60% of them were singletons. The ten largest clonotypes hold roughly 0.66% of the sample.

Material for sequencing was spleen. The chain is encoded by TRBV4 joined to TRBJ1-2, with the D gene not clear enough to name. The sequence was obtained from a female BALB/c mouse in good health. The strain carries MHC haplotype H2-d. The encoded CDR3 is CASSIQRSSDYTF. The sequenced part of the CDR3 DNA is TGTGCCAGCAGCATTCAGAGAAGCTCCGACTACACC.